This TCR beta chain was identified in a study of technical replicates of blood from a few donors. Produced via immunoSEQ multiplex PCR; TCRdb's table is partial and in-frame only. The sample includes some 68,000 clones, roughly 96% seen only once; the top ten take less than 0.25%. Per the germline V gene, CDR1 is LNHDA and CDR2 is SQIVND (reference sequence). J was trimmed by 3 bases and V by 2 bases; bases with no gene match: 11. This CDR3 region has 18 residues. The gene calls are TRBV19 and TRBJ1-5; 9 bases fit TRBD1. Sequenced material: T cells isolated from PBMCs. The sequence derives from a human donor in good health. The CDR3 nucleotides are TGTGCCAGTAGTATAAGTACCGGGACAGGGTTTGTCAATCAGCCCCAGCATTTT. It specifies CASSISTGTGFVNQPQHF. The full variable domain, rest sourced from reference TRBV19 and TRBJ1-5, is DGGITQSPKYLFRKEGQNVTLSCEQNLNHDAMYWYRQDPGQGLRLIYYSQIVNDFQKGDIAEGYSVSREKKESFPLTVTSAQKNPTAFYLCASSISTGTGFVNQPQHFGDGTRLSIL.